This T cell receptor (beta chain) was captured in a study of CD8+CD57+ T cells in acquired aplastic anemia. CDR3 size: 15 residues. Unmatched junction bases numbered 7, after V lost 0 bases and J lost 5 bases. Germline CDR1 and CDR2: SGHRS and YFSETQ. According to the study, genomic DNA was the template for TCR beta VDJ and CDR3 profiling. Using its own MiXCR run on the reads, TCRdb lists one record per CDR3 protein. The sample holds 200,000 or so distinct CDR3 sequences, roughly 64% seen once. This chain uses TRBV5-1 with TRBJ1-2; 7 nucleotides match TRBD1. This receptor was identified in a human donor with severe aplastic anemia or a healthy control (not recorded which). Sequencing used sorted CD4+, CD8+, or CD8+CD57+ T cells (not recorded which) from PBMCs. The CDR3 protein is CASSLEGAQRYGYTF. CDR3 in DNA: TGCGCCAGCAGCTTGGAGGGGGCGCAGAGGTATGGCTACACCTTC.